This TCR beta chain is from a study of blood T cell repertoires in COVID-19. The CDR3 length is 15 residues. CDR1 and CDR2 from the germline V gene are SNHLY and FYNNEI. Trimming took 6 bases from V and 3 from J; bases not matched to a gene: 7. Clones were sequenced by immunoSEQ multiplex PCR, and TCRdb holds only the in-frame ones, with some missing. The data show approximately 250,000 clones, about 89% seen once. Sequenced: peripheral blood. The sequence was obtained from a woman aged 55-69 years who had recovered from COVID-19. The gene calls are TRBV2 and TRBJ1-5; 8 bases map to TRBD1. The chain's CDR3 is CASSEQGVPNQPQHF. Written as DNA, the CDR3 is TGTGCCAGCAGCGAACAGGGGGTGCCCAATCAGCCCCAGCATTTT.